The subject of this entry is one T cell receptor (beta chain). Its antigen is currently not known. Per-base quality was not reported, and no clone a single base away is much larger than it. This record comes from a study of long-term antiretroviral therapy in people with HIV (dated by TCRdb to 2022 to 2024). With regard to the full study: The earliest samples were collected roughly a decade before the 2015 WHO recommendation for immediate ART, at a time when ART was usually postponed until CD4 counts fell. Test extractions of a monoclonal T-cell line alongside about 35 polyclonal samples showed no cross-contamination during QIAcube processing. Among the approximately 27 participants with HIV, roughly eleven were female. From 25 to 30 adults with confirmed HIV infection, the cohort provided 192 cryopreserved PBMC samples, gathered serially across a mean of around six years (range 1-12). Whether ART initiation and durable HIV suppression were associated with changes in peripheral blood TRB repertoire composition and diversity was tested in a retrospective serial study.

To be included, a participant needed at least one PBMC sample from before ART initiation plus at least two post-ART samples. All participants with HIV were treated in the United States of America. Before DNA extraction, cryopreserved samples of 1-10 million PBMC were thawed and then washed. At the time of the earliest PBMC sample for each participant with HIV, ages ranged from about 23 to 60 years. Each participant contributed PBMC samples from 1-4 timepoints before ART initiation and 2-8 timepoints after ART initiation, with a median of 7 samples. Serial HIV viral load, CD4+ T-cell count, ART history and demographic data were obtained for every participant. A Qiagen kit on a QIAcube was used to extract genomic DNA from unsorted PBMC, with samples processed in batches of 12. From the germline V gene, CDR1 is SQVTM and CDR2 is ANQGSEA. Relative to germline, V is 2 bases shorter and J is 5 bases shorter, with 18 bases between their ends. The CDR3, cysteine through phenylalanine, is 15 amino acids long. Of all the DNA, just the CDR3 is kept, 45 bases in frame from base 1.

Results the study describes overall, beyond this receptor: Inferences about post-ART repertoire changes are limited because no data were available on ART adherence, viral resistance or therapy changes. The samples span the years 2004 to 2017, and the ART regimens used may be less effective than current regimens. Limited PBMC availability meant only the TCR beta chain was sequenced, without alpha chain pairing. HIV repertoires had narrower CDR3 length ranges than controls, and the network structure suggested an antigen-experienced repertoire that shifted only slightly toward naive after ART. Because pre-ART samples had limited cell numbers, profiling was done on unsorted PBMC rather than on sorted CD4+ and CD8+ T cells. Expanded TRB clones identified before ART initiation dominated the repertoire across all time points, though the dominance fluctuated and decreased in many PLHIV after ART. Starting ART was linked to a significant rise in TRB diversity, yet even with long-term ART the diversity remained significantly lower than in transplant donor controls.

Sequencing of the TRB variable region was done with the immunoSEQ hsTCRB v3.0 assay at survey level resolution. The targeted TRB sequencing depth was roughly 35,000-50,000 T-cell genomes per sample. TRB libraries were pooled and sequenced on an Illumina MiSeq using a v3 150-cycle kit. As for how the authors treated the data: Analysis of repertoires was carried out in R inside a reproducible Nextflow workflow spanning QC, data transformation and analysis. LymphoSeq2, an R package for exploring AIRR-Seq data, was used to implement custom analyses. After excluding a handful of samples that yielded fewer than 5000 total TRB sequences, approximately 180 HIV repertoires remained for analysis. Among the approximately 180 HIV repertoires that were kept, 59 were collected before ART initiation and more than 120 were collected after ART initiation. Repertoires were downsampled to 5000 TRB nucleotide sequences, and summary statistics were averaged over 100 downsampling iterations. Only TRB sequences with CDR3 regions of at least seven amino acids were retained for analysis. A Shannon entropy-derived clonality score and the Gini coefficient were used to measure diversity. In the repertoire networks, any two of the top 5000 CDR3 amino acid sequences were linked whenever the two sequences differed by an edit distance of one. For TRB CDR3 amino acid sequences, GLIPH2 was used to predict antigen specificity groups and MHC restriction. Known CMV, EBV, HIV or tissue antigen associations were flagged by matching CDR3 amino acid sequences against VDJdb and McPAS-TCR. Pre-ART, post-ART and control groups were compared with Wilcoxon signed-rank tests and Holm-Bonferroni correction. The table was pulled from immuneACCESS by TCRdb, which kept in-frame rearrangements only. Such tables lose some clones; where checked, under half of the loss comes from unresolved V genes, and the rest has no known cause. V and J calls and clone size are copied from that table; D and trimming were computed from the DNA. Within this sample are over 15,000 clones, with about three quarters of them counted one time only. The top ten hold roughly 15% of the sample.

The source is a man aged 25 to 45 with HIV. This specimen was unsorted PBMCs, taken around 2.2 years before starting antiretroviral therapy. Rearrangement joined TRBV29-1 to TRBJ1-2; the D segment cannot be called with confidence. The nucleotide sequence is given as TGCAGCGTTGAAAATAACGAGTCACCAAGGTATGGCTACACCTTC. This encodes CSVENNESPRYGYTF.